The source of this TCR beta chain is a study of shared clonotypes between healthy human individuals. Study details: Each donor contributed plates that comprised three CD4 naive, three CD4 memory, two CD8 naive and one CD8 memory.

For sorted subsets, approximately 0.2 ug DNA per replicate equaled about 30,000 T cell genomes. The protocol was immunoSEQ multiplex PCR, while the TCRdb copy is restricted to in-frame clones and leaves out a portion. The sample holds 2 million or so clones, around 96% seen once. Germline V gives CDR1 MNHNS, CDR2 SASEGT. Trimming took 8 bases from V and 4 from J; bases not matched to a gene: 8. This CDR3 has 14 residues. Only CD45RO-negative cells positively selected for CCR7 counted as naive CD8 cells, so terminally differentiated effector memory CD45RA+ cells were excluded. Sequencing was performed on naive CD8+ T cells sorted from blood. The genes are TRBV6-1 and TRBJ2-1, with TRBD2 identical over 7 bases. This TCR was sampled from a man younger than 35 in good health. This chain's CDR3 is CASPGEGRYNEQFF. Written as DNA, the CDR3 is TGTGCCAGCCCCGGGGAGGGGAGATACAATGAGCAGTTCTTC.